Each of the 25 T cell receptor beta chains below was sequenced from the same sample in a study of T cell responses to AZD1222 COVID-19 vaccine. Generated by immunoSEQ multiplex PCR, the TCRdb table keeps only in-frame clones and is missing some. The sample has about 76,000 clones; more than 60% are singletons. Source: peripheral blood, taken 28 days after the second dose of the MenACWY control vaccine. The receptors were gathered from an adult who received the MenACWY meningococcal vaccine as a control.

This clone was counted a few times. The chain carries TRBV6-5 and TRBJ1-2; 11 bases line up with TRBD1. Germline V lookup: CDR1 MNHEY, CDR2 SVGAGI. V lost 3 bases, J lost 7 bases, and 1 base stayed unmatched. The CDR3 sequence is 13 residues long. The CDR3 DNA sequence: TGTGCCAGCAGTTATGGGACAGGGGGTGGCTACACCTTC. Translated, it gives CASSYGTGGGYTF.

This rearrangement joins TRBV7-2 to TRBJ1-5, with unresolved D. CDR3 length: 15 residues. V lost 4 bases and J lost 3, with 13 bases in between. From germline, CDR1 is SGHTA and CDR2 FQGNSA. The CDR3 is CASSSRTGFNQPQHF. CDR3 bases: TGTGCCAGCAGCTCACGGACGGGCTTCAATCAGCCCCAGCATTTT.

By its share, this clone is medium-sized. V is TRBV6-5 and J is TRBJ1-2, with TRBD1 matching 7 bases. CDR3 size: 15 residues. Trimming at V came to 4 bases and at J to 4 bases, leaving 9 bases not matched to a gene. Per the germline V gene, CDR1 is MNHEY and CDR2 is SVGAGI. CDR3 DNA: TGTGCCAGCAGTTCTCAAGGGGGCCACCGCTATGGCTACACCTTC. Its translation: CASSSQGGHRYGYTF.

The chain uses TRBV28 and TRBJ2-3, with TRBD2 identical over 11 bases. The germline V gene has CDR1 MDHEN and CDR2 SYDVKM. The CDR3 sequence is 15 residues long. With 5 bases clipped from V and 6 bases from J, the junction kept 7 bases outside the gene matches. CDR3 sequence (DNA): TGTGCCAGCAGTGTTAGCGGGAGGGCCCTGGATACGCAGTATTTT. Translating gives CASSVSGRALDTQYF.

The chain joins TRBV7-2 to TRBJ2-7; D is perhaps TRBD1 (6 bases). The germline gives CDR1 SGHTA, CDR2 FQGNSA. V was pared by 5 bases and J by 5 bases, with 19 bases between. The CDR3 length is 15 residues. CDR3 sequence reads: CASSPGQFSWDEQYF. The DNA of the CDR3 is TGTGCCAGCAGCCCCGGACAGTTCTCTTGGGACGAGCAGTACTTC.

In this sample, this clone turned up a few times. This chain joins TRBV11-2 and TRBJ1-1; 7 bases map to TRBD1. Germline values: CDR1 SGHAT, CDR2 FQNNGV. The V gene end was trimmed by 4 bases and the J gene end by 10 bases; junction bases not matched to a gene: 9. The CDR3 is 13 residues long. The DNA of the CDR3 is TGTGCCAGCAGCTCTATCGGACAGGACTTAGCTTTCTTT. Translated, it gives CASSSIGQDLAFF.

The chain is built from TRBV30 and TRBJ2-1; no clear D gene. The CDR3 is made up of 13 amino acids. V was clipped by 2 bases and J by 5 bases, with 10 bases between them. Germline CDR1 and CDR2: GTSNPN and SVGIG (reference sequence). CDR3 in amino acids: CAWSPRVNNEQFF. The CDR3 region has the DNA TGTGCCTGGAGTCCCCGGGTCAACAATGAGCAGTTCTTC.

V is TRBV5-1 and J is TRBJ1-1; TRBD1 agrees at 11 bases. CDR3 length equals 16 residues. Losses at the gene ends were 2 bases for V and 5 bases for J; bases not matched to a gene: 8. CDR1 is SGHRS, CDR2 YFSETQ, per germline. CDR3 nucleotides: TGCGCCAGCAGCTTACAAGGACAGGGGGCGAGGACTGAAGCTTTCTTT. This codes for CASSLQGQGARTEAFF. The full variable domain, completed using reference TRBV5-1 and TRBJ1-1, is KAGVTQTPRYLIKTRGQQVTLSCSPISGHRSVSWYQQTPGQGLQFLFEYFSETQRNKGNFPGRFSGRQFSNSRSEMNVSTLELGDSALYLCASSLQGQGARTEAFFGQGTRLTVV.

This chain connects TRBV3-1 (or the pseudogene TRBV3-2) to TRBJ1-1, with D uncertain. Germline V gives CDR1 LGHDT, CDR2 YNNKEL (reference sequence). The CDR3 is made up of 14 amino acids. The ends were cut back, 0 bases at V and 4 bases at J, with 9 bases in the middle. This CDR3 reads CASSQDPLGTEAFF. CDR3 bases: TGTGCCAGCAGCCAAGACCCACTCGGCACTGAAGCTTTCTTT.

The chain recombines TRBV4-1 with TRBJ2-3; D not certain. Trimming took 0 bases from V and 3 from J, leaving 10 bases between them. Germline CDR1 and CDR2: MGHRA and YSYEKL. The CDR3 sequence is 15 residues long. CDR3 coding DNA: TGCGCCAGCAGCCAAGATGACGCTGTAACAGATACGCAGTATTTT. Protein product: CASSQDDAVTDTQYF.

V usage is TRBV7-8 and J usage is TRBJ2-5, with 11 bases that match TRBD1. Trimming at V came to 0 bases and at J to 2 bases, leaving 5 bases not matched to a gene. The CDR3 extends over 17 amino acids. The germline gives CDR1 SGHVS, CDR2 FQNEAQ. The CDR3, as DNA: TGTGCCAGCAGCTTAGCGCCGTGGGACAGGGGGCAAGAGACCCAGTACTTC. Its translation is CASSLAPWDRGQETQYF.

The chain recombines TRBV2 with TRBJ2-3; D is possibly TRBD2 (5 bases). Between the trimmed V and J ends, which lost 4 bases and 0 bases, there was a span of 11 bases. CDR3 length: 15 amino acids. The V gene's germline CDR1 is SNHLY and CDR2 FYNNEI. CDR3 nucleotide sequence: TGTGCCAGCAGTGCACGAGCGGACAGCACAGATACGCAGTATTTT. Translation: CASSARADSTDTQYF.

The chain couples TRBV13 to TRBJ1-1; D gene uncertain. With 2 bases removed from V and 7 bases from J, the gap between germline ends came to 11 bases. The CDR3 runs to 13 residues. Germline CDR1 reads PRHDT; CDR2 reads FYEKMQ (reference sequence). This CDR3 is CASSLRVAGEAFF. The CDR3 DNA follows: TGTGCCAGCAGCTTAAGAGTGGCTGGTGAAGCTTTCTTT.

A word on this clone: The same CDR3 arises from other DNA sequences in this sample as well. The chain couples TRBV2 to TRBJ2-5; a weak D match, TRBD1 (5 bases). CDR3 length equals 14 residues. The germline V gene encodes CDR1 SNHLY and CDR2 FYNNEI. V was cut by 6 bases and J by 5 bases, with 16 bases left in between. The CDR3 loop reads CASRGQGAMETQYF. The CDR3 region has the DNA TGTGCCAGCAGGGGCCAGGGCGCGATGGAGACCCAGTACTTC.

The chain has TRBV15 and TRBJ1-3, with a tentative D call TRBD1 (5 bases). Germline V CDR1 and CDR2: LNHNV, YYDKDF (reference sequence). This CDR3 spans 16 amino acids. V lost 0 bases and J lost 0, with 9 bases in between. DNA of the CDR3: TGTGCCACCAGCAGAGATCCAACAGGCTCTGGAAACACCATATATTTT. As protein: CATSRDPTGSGNTIYF.

J is TRBJ2-1 and V is TRBV5-1; 12 bases are a match to TRBD2. The CDR3 is 16 residues long. Germline V lookup: CDR1 SGHRS, CDR2 YFSETQ. V trimming: 4 bases; J trimming: 4 bases; junction bases outside the gene matches: 6. CDR3 loop: CASSRRTSGAYNEQFF. CDR3 DNA: TGCGCCAGCAGCAGACGGACTAGCGGGGCTTACAATGAGCAGTTCTTC.

The rearrangement joins TRBV6-6 to TRBJ1-5, with D hard to call. CDR3 size: 12 residues. Germline V CDR1 and CDR2: MNHNY, SVGAGI (reference sequence). The V and J ends lost 6 bases and 1 base respectively, with 4 bases between them. The CDR3 DNA sequence: TGTGCCAGCAGGGGGAGCAATCAGCCCCAGCATTTT. It is translated as CASRGSNQPQHF.

The chain carries TRBV18 and TRBJ1-1, with D hard to call. The CDR3 runs 13 residues. The germline gives CDR1 KGHSH, CDR2 LQKENI. V lost 8 bases and J 0 bases, leaving 10 bases between the germline ends. In DNA, the CDR3 is TGTGCCAGCCGCTCAATCTTGAACACTGAAGCTTTCTTT. Translating gives CASRSILNTEAFF.

The chain has TRBV30 and TRBJ1-2; TRBD1 matches at 7 bases. With 8 bases clipped from V and 5 bases from J, the junction kept 5 bases outside the gene matches. Per germline, CDR1 GTSNPN and CDR2 SVGIG (reference sequence). The CDR3 is 11 residues long. The CDR3 reads CAAGTDYGYTF. CDR3 coding DNA: TGTGCCGCTGGGACAGATTATGGCTACACCTTC.

The chain links TRBV5-5 to TRBJ1-6; D uncertain. V was trimmed by 0 bases and J by 10 bases, leaving 14 bases between them. The CDR3 contains 15 residues. Germline CDR1 SGHKS, CDR2 YYEKEE (reference sequence). The chain's CDR3 is CASSLDPGLKSPLHF. The CDR3 DNA reads as TGTGCCAGCAGCTTGGATCCGGGGTTGAAGTCACCCCTCCACTTT.

This clone was found many times. The chain is built from TRBV6-5 and TRBJ1-6, with TRBD1 matching 8 bases. The CDR3 sequence is 13 residues long. Trimming took 4 bases from V and 13 from J; bases not matched to a gene: 6. Germline CDR1 reads MNHEY; CDR2 reads SVGAGI. This CDR3 is CASSSGQGYPLHF. The CDR3 coding sequence is TGTGCCAGCAGTTCCGGACAGGGATATCCCCTCCACTTT.

The J gene is TRBJ1-2, the V gene TRBV12-3 or TRBV12-4; D remains unclear. The CDR3 is 13 amino acids. V dropped 3 bases and J dropped 6 bases, with 11 bases sitting between them. DNA of the CDR3: TGTGCCAGCAGTTTGTATAGGGAGGATGGCTACACCTTC. The encoded protein is CASSLYREDGYTF.

CDR3 protein: CASSLVGAPREQYF. Here the CDR3 DNA reads TGTGCCAGCAGCTTGGTTGGAGCTCCGAGGGAGCAGTACTTC. This rearrangement joins TRBV5-6 to TRBJ2-7; unclear D gene. The CDR3 is made up of 14 amino acids. V lost 0 bases, J lost 7 bases, and 14 bases lay in between. Germline V gene sequence: CDR1 SGHDT, CDR2 YYEEEE.

The chain joins TRBV4-3 to TRBJ2-4; the D gene is possibly TRBD2 (5 bases). This CDR3 comprises 16 residues. V was cut by 0 bases and J by 2 bases, with 11 bases left in between. CDR1 and CDR2 (germline): LGHNA, YSLEER. CDR3: CASSQDRGSTKNIQYF. CDR3 nucleotides: TGCGCCAGCAGCCAAGATCGCGGGTCTACCAAAAACATTCAGTACTTC.

The V gene is TRBV25-1, the J gene TRBJ2-5; D might be TRBD1 (5 bases). The germline V gene encodes CDR1 MGHDK and CDR2 SYGVNS. The length of the CDR3 is 12 residues. Trimming pared 6 bases from V and 1 base from J, leaving 6 bases between. The CDR3 DNA reads TGTGCCAGCAGGGACATCCAAGAGACCCAGTACTTC. Protein: CASRDIQETQYF.